Shown below are 17 T cell receptor beta chains from a single sample sequenced in a study of Graves' ophthalmopathy and Graves' hyperthyroidism. RNA transcripts provided the template for amplifying TCR beta CDR3 regions. First-round RT-PCR employed HTBI primers, with a second-round multiplex PCR after it. TCRdb redid the calling of the multiplex PCR reads with MiXCR, one entry per CDR3 protein. The sample has around 1.1 million distinct CDR3 sequences, about 40% seen once. The source material was peripheral blood or thyroid tissue (not recorded which). Every receptor here comes from an adult man with Graves' hyperthyroidism.

The sample holds many counts of this clonotype. The chain carries TRBV7-9 and TRBJ1-1; D gene unclear. Germline V gene sequence: CDR1 SEHNR, CDR2 FQNEAQ (reference sequence). This CDR3 is 12 amino acids long. Trimming cost V 2 bases and J 4 bases, with 5 bases left between them. This CDR3 reads CASSLLATEAFF. CDR3 bases: TGTGCCAGCAGCTTATTGGCCACTGAAGCTTTCTTT.

This clonotype was recorded only once. The J gene is TRBJ1-3, the V gene TRBV2; tentative D call: TRBD1 (6 bases). The CDR3 has 15 residues. With 3 bases removed from V and 0 bases from J, the gap between germline ends came to 9 bases. Germline-derived CDR1 and CDR2 are SNHLY and FYNNEI. This CDR3 reads CASSEKGHSGNTIYF. CDR3 sequence (DNA): TGTGCCAGCAGTGAGAAGGGACACTCTGGAAACACCATATATTTT. The variable domain in full, completed from reference TRBV2 and TRBJ1-3, reads EPEVTQTPSHQVTQMGQEVILRCVPISNHLYFYWYRQILGQKVEFLVSFYNNEISEKSEIFDDQFSVERPDGSNFTLKIRSTKLEDSAMYFCASSEKGHSGNTIYFGEGSWLTVV.

A single count supports this clonotype. The junction and the germline gene differ at one end; a read error may be behind it. This chain uses TRBV5-1 with TRBJ2-7; no firm D call. Germline loops: CDR1 SGHRS, CDR2 YFSETQ. The CDR3 loop spans 12 amino acids. The CDR3 DNA reads TGCGCCAGCAGCTTGGATAATTACGGGCAGTACTTC. As protein: CASSLDNYGQYF.

The sample holds many counts of this clonotype. The V and J genes are TRBV7-9 and TRBJ1-2; D is unresolved. The CDR3 consists of 13 residues. V was shortened by 0 bases and J by 2 bases, with 4 bases between the two germline ends. Germline CDR1 is SEHNR and CDR2 is FQNEAQ (reference sequence). The chain's CDR3 is CASSLAQNYGYTF. The CDR3 DNA reads TGTGCCAGCAGCTTAGCTCAGAACTATGGCTACACCTTC.

This clonotype was detected ten times or more. V is TRBV6-5 and J is TRBJ2-7; 10 positions match TRBD2. The V and J ends lost 0 bases and 4 bases, in that order; junction bases with no gene match: 6. Germline lookup yields CDR1 MNHEY and CDR2 SVGAGI. The CDR3 runs to 16 residues. The CDR3 reads CASSYSSLAGAYEQYF. CDR3 nucleotides: TGTGCCAGCAGTTACTCGTCTCTAGCGGGAGCTTACGAGCAGTACTTC.

This clonotype was detected only a few times. With a much larger clone just one base away, this may be a read error. J is TRBJ1-3 and V is TRBV2, with D possibly matching TRBD1 (5 bases). Germline V gene sequence: CDR1 SNHLY, CDR2 FYNNEI. This CDR3 region has 15 residues. CDR3: CASSEDSSSGNTMYF. For the CDR3, the DNA is TGTGCCAGCAGCGAAGACAGCAGCTCTGGAAACACCATGTATTTT.

CDR3 coding DNA: TGCAGTGCCATCAGTGCGGGGGGGCAGGCCGACTCCTACGAGCAGTACTTC. As protein: CSAISAGGQADSYEQYF. The gene calls are TRBV20-1 and TRBJ2-7, with 9 bases matching TRBD2. V shed 6 bases and J 0 bases; nucleotides not matched to a gene: 15. The CDR3 runs to 17 residues. CDR1 is DFQATT, CDR2 SNEGSKA, per germline (reference sequence).

This clonotype came up once. A read error may account for a junction end that differs from germline. The V call is TRBV10-3, the J call TRBJ1-4, with D unclear. Per the germline V gene, CDR1 is ENHRY and CDR2 is SYGVKD. The CDR3 contains 14 residues. CDR3 nucleotide sequence: TGTGTCATCAGTGACTCCTCAACGTTTGAAAAACTGTTTTTC. Its protein product is CVISDSSTFEKLFF.

Remarks on this clonotype: This clone may be a read error of a much larger clone one base away. The rearrangement joins TRBV7-6 to TRBJ2-7; perhaps TRBD2 as D (5 bases). CDR3 length: 16 residues. The germline V gene encodes CDR1 SGHVS and CDR2 FNYEAQ. V lost 4 bases and J 6 bases, leaving 22 bases between the germline ends. CDR3 sequence reads: CASSSLTCYRRCEQYF. The CDR3 DNA is TGTGCCAGCAGCTCCCTTACCTGCTATCGGAGGTGCGAGCAGTACTTC.

The table lists this clonotype with many counts. This chain joins TRBV12-5 and TRBJ1-3; tentatively, D is TRBD1 (5 bases). Germline-derived CDR1 and CDR2 are LGHNT and FRNRAP. The V end lost 1 base, the J end lost 5 bases, and 9 bases lay between the germline ends. This CDR3 has 14 residues. CDR3 DNA: TGTGCTAGTGGTTTGGGGGACGGAAGAAACACCATATATTTT. Its translation is CASGLGDGRNTIYF.

This clonotype was picked up a small number of times. V and J are TRBV9 and TRBJ2-7, with 9 bases identical to TRBD2. J lost 5 bases, V lost 0 bases, and 6 bases had no gene match. Per the germline V gene, CDR1 is SGDLS and CDR2 is YYNGEE. This CDR3 has 15 amino acids. The CDR3 is CASSVGAGGVDEQYF. DNA for the CDR3: TGTGCCAGCAGCGTAGGGGCGGGGGGGGTTGACGAGCAGTACTTC. The whole variable domain, remainder taken from reference TRBV9 and TRBJ2-7, is DSGVTQTPKHLITATGQRVTLRCSPRSGDLSVYWYQQSLDQGLQFLIQYYNGEERAKGNILERFSAQQFPDLHSELNLSSLELGDSALYFCASSVGAGGVDEQYFGPGTRLTVT.

This clonotype has just a few counts. The chain has TRBV20-1 and TRBJ2-7; D might be TRBD1 (5 bases). The CDR3 runs 12 residues. V was shortened by 4 bases and J by 5 bases, with 12 bases between the two germline ends. Germline values: CDR1 DFQATT, CDR2 SNEGSKA (reference sequence). This CDR3 reads CSATVQGDEQYF. The CDR3 nucleotides read TGCAGTGCTACCGTTCAGGGTGACGAGCAGTACTTC.

V usage is TRBV5-1 and J usage is TRBJ2-3, with TRBD2 matching over 10 bases. The J segment lost 5 bases and the V segment lost 4 bases, leaving 10 bases of the junction unmatched. Germline values: CDR1 SGHRS, CDR2 YFSETQ. This CDR3 comprises 16 residues. The CDR3: CASSLPAGGPGDTQYF. DNA for the CDR3: TGCGCCAGCAGCCTCCCAGCGGGAGGGCCGGGAGATACGCAGTATTTT.

J is TRBJ2-5 and V is TRBV29-1, with 11 nucleotides matching TRBD2. J gave up 9 bases and V 4 bases, and 7 bases lay outside the gene matches. CDR1 and CDR2 from the germline V gene are SQVTM and ANQGSEA. This CDR3 spans 13 amino acids. The CDR3 bases are TGCAGCGTTGGAATAGCGGGAGGGGAGGCCCAGTACTTC. It specifies CSVGIAGGEAQYF.

The CDR3, as DNA: TGTGCCAGCAGCGTAGAGACAGGGGAGTCGTATGGCTACACCTTC. Its translation is CASSVETGESYGYTF. The chain recombines TRBV9 with TRBJ1-2; 8 bases are a match to TRBD1. The trim removed 0 bases at V and 5 bases at J, leaving 6 bases unmatched. This CDR3 region has 15 residues. Germline CDR1 and CDR2: SGDLS and YYNGEE. Looking up the rest from reference TRBV9 and TRBJ1-2 gives the full variable domain: DSGVTQTPKHLITATGQRVTLRCSPRSGDLSVYWYQQSLDQGLQFLIQYYNGEERAKGNILERFSAQQFPDLHSELNLSSLELGDSALYFCASSVETGESYGYTFGSGTRLTVV.

The V and J genes are TRBV12-3 or TRBV12-4 and TRBJ1-2; possible D gene TRBD1, 6 bases. The V gene lost 7 bases and the J gene lost 3 bases, with 18 bases spanning the gap. CDR3 size: 15 residues. The CDR3 bases are TGTGCCAGCAAAACCCAGGGGCTAGGCGACTATGGCTACACCTTC. Amino acid sequence: CASKTQGLGDYGYTF.

The DNA for the CDR3 is TGTGCCAGCAGCCCCGGGACTAGCGGGAGGGCCCGCACAGATACGCAGTATTTT. Translating gives CASSPGTSGRARTDTQYF. The gene calls are TRBV7-8 and TRBJ2-3; 16 nucleotides align to TRBD2. With 5 bases clipped from V and 1 base from J, the junction kept 6 bases outside the gene matches. The CDR3 extends over 18 amino acids. CDR1 is SGHVS and CDR2 is FQNEAQ in the germline V gene.